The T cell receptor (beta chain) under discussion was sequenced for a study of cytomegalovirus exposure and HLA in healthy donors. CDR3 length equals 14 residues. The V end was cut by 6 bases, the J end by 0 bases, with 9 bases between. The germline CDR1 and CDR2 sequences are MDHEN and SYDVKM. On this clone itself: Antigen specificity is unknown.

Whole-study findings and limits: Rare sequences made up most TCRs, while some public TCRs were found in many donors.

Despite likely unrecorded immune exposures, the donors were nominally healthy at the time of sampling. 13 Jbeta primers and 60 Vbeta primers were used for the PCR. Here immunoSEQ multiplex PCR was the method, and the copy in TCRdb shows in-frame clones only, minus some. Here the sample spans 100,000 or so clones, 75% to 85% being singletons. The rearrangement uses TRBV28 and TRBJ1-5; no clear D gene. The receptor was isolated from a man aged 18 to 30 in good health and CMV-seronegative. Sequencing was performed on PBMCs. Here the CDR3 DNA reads TGTGCCAGCAGCGCCGACAATAGCAATCAGCCCCAGCATTTT. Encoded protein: CASSADNSNQPQHF.